Reported below is one T cell receptor beta chain. The sample originates from a study of blood T cell repertoires in COVID-19. Study overall: Some COVID-19 samples were acute and others convalescent; all came from the United States, Italy and Spain.

Original processing methods: Reference gene primer amplification yielded estimated nucleated cell counts. The table came from immunoSEQ multiplex PCR; TCRdb's copy has only in-frame clones and leaves some out. V, J and clone size are those of that table, while D and trimming were read from the DNA. The sample holds around 250,000 clones, 86% seen once. From germline, CDR1 is LGHDT and CDR2 YNNKEL (reference sequence). The CDR3 sequence is 12 residues long. V gave up 2 bases and J gave up 8 bases, with 9 bases separating them. The sequenced material came from peripheral blood. This receptor was identified in an elderly man with acute or convalescent COVID-19. The V gene is TRBV3-1 (or the pseudogene TRBV3-2), the J gene TRBJ1-1, with D hard to call. CDR3 sequence (DNA): TGTGCCAGCAGCCAACCGGGAAGCGAAGCTTTCTTT. Protein: CASSQPGSEAFF.